This T cell receptor beta chain was found in a study of cytomegalovirus exposure and HLA in healthy donors (dated by TCRdb to about 2017). In terms of the full investigation: In an earlier analysis of roughly 500 of the donors, about 270 Gb of sequence data and 120 million or so unique TCR beta sequences from about 180 million T cells were reported. Among the approximately 400 genotyped donors, more than 70% belonged to the genetic ancestry cluster associated with self-reported Caucasian donors. Donor age, sex, ethnicity and CMV serostatus were compiled together with the repertoire data. The study aimed to test whether cataloging public T cell receptors could reveal signatures of past pathogen exposure. A separate validation cohort of 100 to 150 different subjects was used in addition to the roughly 700-subject first cohort. All discovery cohort repertoires had been generated using a single sequencing platform. Among approximately 370 genotyped donors of the cohort, an average of around 240,000 unique TCR beta nucleotide sequences was sequenced per donor, of which about 19% were non-productive. Because of strong linkage in the cohort, roughly five DR-DQ haplotypes were treated as single units for association and clustering. The study used immunosequencing to profile the T cell repertoires of hundreds of subjects and linked those repertoires to cytomegalovirus serostatus. In a later analysis, previously published TCR beta repertoires from 550 to 750 donors were re-analyzed and high-resolution HLA genotyping was added so that TCR occurrence patterns could be studied. HLA typing covered class I and class II loci at four-digit resolution. To predict cytomegalovirus infection status, the study brought together high-throughput TCR immunosequencing, statistical association of individual TCRs with disease status, and machine learning. The number of typed donors differed by locus: about 620-640 for A, B, C, DRB1 and DQB1; approximately 520 for DQA1; around 610 for DPA1; and some 430 for DPB1. The later analysis used no new phenotypic data to find candidate immune exposures, relying instead on TCR beta sequences and their occurrence across donors. A later genetic analysis took genome-wide SNP genotypes for about 65% of the 666 donors and used that subset as a discovery cohort. An early release covering roughly 580 HLA-typed donors comprised approximately 300 gigabases of sequencing data and approximately 80 million unique TCR sequences. An earlier analysis of several hundred of the donors used high-throughput TCR beta sequencing to judge whether each TCR beta V gene segment behaved as functional or pseudogenic.

Libraries were made using the immunoSEQ multiplex PCR assay. For the multiplex PCR, a mixture combining 60 forward primers for TCR Vbeta segments and 13 reverse primers for TCR Jbeta segments was used. Amplification of the CDR3 region of rearranged TCR beta genes was performed with a multiplex PCR assay on genomic DNA. On the Illumina HiSeq System, the amplified TCR beta libraries were sequenced as 87-base-pair reads. In the authors' own workflow: A later analysis counted about 76 million unique TCR beta chains across the 666 repertoires, and some 12 million of these chains were shared by at least two donors. A nearest-neighbor algorithm error-corrected the raw reads and collapsed the reads into unique sequences, merging closely related sequences to remove PCR and sequencing errors. V, D and J gene segments were assigned by aligning CDR3 sequences to IMGT reference sequences. For a sequence to be retained, a match of at least six nucleotides was required to both a V gene segment and a J gene segment. A rearrangement counted as productive if the CDR3 had no stop codons and remained in frame with V and J, and every other rearrangement counted as non-productive. CDR3 was defined according to IMGT convention as the region running from the second conserved V-encoded cysteine to the conserved J-encoded phenylalanine. Sequences without an unambiguous match to a single V gene segment were excluded from the earlier analysis of several hundred of the donors. In an earlier analysis of 500 to 750 of the donors, V segments were called functional above 56.7% productive rearrangements and were called segregating when the between-donor standard deviation exceeded 5%. A statistical classification framework was built to diagnose cytomegalovirus status from the catalog of TCR beta chain sequences. In a later analysis, TCR nucleotide sequences were compared against IMGT/GENE-DB human TR gene sequences so that V and J genes could be assigned. Using the TCRdist pipeline, a later analysis assigned CDR3 sequences along with most-parsimonious VDJ recombination scenarios. In a later analysis, each TCR beta chain was defined by its CDR3 amino acid sequence together with its V-gene family, and reads without a unique V-gene family were excluded. In a later analysis, 450 to 600 highly shared, low-generation-probability nucleotide sequences were removed to address suspected cross-contamination and a sequencing artifact. In a later analysis, a clonal expansion index for each public chain was calculated from normalized within-repertoire ranks of inferred template counts. In a later analysis, generation probabilities were computed using a VDJ recombination model fitted to out-of-frame rearrangements, and the results were checked against IGoR. In a later analysis, hypergeometric tests were used to score TCR-TCR, TCR-HLA and TCR-CMV co-occurrence, with a repertoire-size bias correction applied to TCR pairs. In a later analysis, false discovery rates were estimated by permuting HLA or CMV assignments 20 times. In a later analysis, co-occurring TCRs were grouped using DBSCAN, and TCRdist sequence similarity was added for clustering within HLA-allele-positive subsets. Co-occurrence clustering excluded repertoires with fewer than 30,000 or more than 120,000 public chains, plus five with anomalous nucleotide sharing. Sourced from immuneACCESS, this table was stored by TCRdb with only in-frame sequences that have V and J called. A share of the clones is absent; for the studies checked, an unresolved V gene accounts for under half, and the remainder has no known explanation. For V, J and clone size, that table is used; D and trimming come from the DNA. This sample comprises approximately 160,000 clones, roughly 64% of them detected only once. The top ten clonotypes cover 2.5% to 3.5% of the sample.

In total, 666 healthy bone marrow donors made up the cohort. All cohort members were sampled while nominally healthy, although unrecorded immune exposures were likely present. The donor tested CMV seropositive, placing the donor among the 250 to 350 seropositive members of the cohort. A peripheral blood sample was collected from each donor, and TCR beta sequencing was performed on peripheral blood mononuclear cells. Genomic DNA was extracted from the blood cell samples with the Qiagen DNeasy Blood Extraction Kit. What the study reported, not specific to this receptor: The study listed over 150 TCR beta chains as associated with cytomegalovirus. Assigning TCR associations to individual alleles was difficult when HLA alleles, especially DR and DQ, strongly co-occurred. A cluster of highly shared sequence variants was judged likely to represent a technical artifact of the sequencing pipeline. A few of the identified cytomegalovirus-associated TCR beta chains were confirmed in vitro to be specific for cytomegalovirus antigens. Some IMGT-functional V segments, including TRBV6-2 and TRBV6-3, could not be distinguished by the 87-base-pair reads and were therefore excluded. In a later analysis, HLA-associated TCR beta chains were found to be more clonally expanded and to have lower generation probabilities than equally common non-associated chains. About 15 rarely observed V segments, including chromosome 9 orphons, were excluded from the earlier analysis of about 610 of the donors because counts were too low. CMV serostatus was the only immune exposure information available for the cohort. In a later analysis, the rate of TCR association differed among HLA loci, with DRB1 alleles having the most associated TCRs and HLA-C alleles having the fewest. At a false discovery rate of 0.05, a later analysis linked 16,000 or so TCR beta sequences to specific HLA alleles. According to the authors, the approach could potentially be generalized to other disease states and immunological phenotypes. In a later analysis, most CMV-associated TCR beta chains were found to appear HLA-restricted, with HLA associations seemingly driven largely by CMV exposure. Roughly uniform sequencing depth across donors was assumed in presence/absence analyses, although this assumption may not hold. An earlier analysis of approximately 570 of the donors showed that most TCR beta V segments appeared in productive rearrangements either about 87% or about 30% of the time, which broadly matched IMGT annotations. While some public TCRs were present in many individuals, most TCR sequences turned up only very rarely across donors. In a later genetic analysis, fewer N-insertions in productive TCRs were reported among donors in an Asian-associated ancestry cluster than the roughly 700-donor mean. In this cohort, only TCR beta chains were sequenced, and detectable features were limited by the absence of alpha or paired-chain data. HLA typing was unavailable for some donors at each locus, so association tests used only the typed subset. A further reported finding was that TCR beta sequences accurately predicted the HLA-A and HLA-B alleles for most subjects in the first cohort. An association between a missense DCLRE1C variant and V-gene and J-gene trimming of TCR beta chains was found in a later genetic analysis and replicated in an independent cohort. Correlated functional status among segregating V segments might be attributable to linkage disequilibrium, but an unknown experimental factor could not be ruled out. Several of the top co-occurrence clusters appeared to be linked to parvovirus B19, influenza, CMV and Epstein-Barr virus, according to a later analysis. The classifier was reported to diagnose cytomegalovirus status with high specificity and sensitivity in both the original and validation cohorts.

The CDR1 and CDR2 encoded by the germline V gene (reference sequence) are GTSNPN and SVGIG. The CDR3 measures 12 amino acids from cysteine to phenylalanine. The DNA shown is the 36-base CDR3, in frame from base 1. V and J are truncated by 5 bases and 1 base respectively, leaving an intervening sequence of 8 bases. In the case of this clone: Its antigen has not been determined. No much larger clone is present one base from it, and per-base qualities are unavailable. Other DNA sequences in the sample encode the same CDR3.

The sequenced material came from PBMCs. The chain is made from TRBV30 and TRBJ1-1; the D gene assignment is ambiguous. This clonotype was sampled from a woman between 25 and 40 years old in good health and CMV-seropositive. The DNA sequence is TGTGCCTGGGGACGGGGGAACACTGAAGCTTTCTTT. Its amino acids are CAWGRGNTEAFF. The reference TRBV30 and TRBJ1-1 proteins fill in what lies around the CDR3, so the full variable domain reads SQTIHQWPATLVQPVGSPLSLECTVEGTSNPNLYWYRQAAGRGLQLLFYSVGIGQISSEVPQNLSASRPQDRQFILSSKKLLLSDSGFYLCAWGRGNTEAFFGQGTRLTVV.